This TCR beta chain was observed in a study of blood T cell repertoires in COVID-19. As for the study in general: T cells, B-cell-depleted T cells, or PBMCs supplied cDNA or gDNA.

Original methodology: By means of reference gene primer amplification, nucleated cell counts were estimated. Only in-frame clones appear in the TCRdb table, and some are missing; sequencing was by immunoSEQ multiplex PCR. From that table come the V and J calls and clone size; the DNA was used to work out D and trimming. Of about 420,000 clones in the sample, 70% to 90% were seen once. The germline V and J ends were trimmed by 2 bases and 8 bases, with 15 bases remaining between them. The CDR3 extends over 15 amino acids. Germline lookup yields CDR1 LNHDA and CDR2 SQIVND (reference sequence). The sequence derives from a man younger than 35 with COVID-19, enrolled during active disease. The rearrangement links TRBV19 to TRBJ1-4; perhaps TRBD1 as D (5 bases). The sequencing sample was made of peripheral blood. The CDR3 protein is CASSINGGTGEKLFF. The CDR3 DNA reads TGTGCCAGTAGTATAAATGGGGGGACTGGAGAAAAACTGTTTTTT.